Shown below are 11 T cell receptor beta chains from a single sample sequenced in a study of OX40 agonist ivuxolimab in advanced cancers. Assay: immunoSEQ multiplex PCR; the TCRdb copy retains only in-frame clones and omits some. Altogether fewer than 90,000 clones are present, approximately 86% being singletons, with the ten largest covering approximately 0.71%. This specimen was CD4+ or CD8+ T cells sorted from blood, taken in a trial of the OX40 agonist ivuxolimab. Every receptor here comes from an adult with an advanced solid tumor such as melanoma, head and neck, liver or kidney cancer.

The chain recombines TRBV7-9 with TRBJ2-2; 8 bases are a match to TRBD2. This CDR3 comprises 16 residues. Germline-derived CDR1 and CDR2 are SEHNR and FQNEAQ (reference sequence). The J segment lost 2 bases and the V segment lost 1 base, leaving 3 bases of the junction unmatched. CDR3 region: CASSLVAGLNTGELFF. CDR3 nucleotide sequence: TGTGCCAGCAGCTTAGTAGCGGGACTAAACACCGGGGAGCTGTTTTTT. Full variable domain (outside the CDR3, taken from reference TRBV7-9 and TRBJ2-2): DTGVSQNPRHKITKRGQNVTFRCDPISEHNRLYWYRQTLGQGPEFLTYFQNEAQLEKSRLLSDRFSAERPKGSFSTLEIQRTEQGDSAMYLCASSLVAGLNTGELFFGEGSRLTVL.

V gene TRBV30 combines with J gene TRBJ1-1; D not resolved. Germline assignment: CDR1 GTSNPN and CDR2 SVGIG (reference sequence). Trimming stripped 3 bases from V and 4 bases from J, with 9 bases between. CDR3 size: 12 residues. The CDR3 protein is CAWRAPGTEAFF. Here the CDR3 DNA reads TGTGCCTGGAGGGCCCCCGGCACTGAAGCTTTCTTT.

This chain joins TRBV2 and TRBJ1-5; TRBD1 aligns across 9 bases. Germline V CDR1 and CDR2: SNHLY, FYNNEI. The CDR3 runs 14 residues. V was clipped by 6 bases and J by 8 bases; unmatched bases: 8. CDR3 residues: CASRGDRVVEPQHF. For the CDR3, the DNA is TGTGCCAGCAGAGGGGACAGGGTGGTGGAGCCCCAGCATTTT.

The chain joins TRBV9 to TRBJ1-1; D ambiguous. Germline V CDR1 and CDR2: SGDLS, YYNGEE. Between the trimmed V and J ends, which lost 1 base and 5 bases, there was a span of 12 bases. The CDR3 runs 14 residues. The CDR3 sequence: CASSVREIRTEAFF. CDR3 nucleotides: TGTGCCAGCAGCGTACGTGAGATCCGTACTGAAGCTTTCTTT.

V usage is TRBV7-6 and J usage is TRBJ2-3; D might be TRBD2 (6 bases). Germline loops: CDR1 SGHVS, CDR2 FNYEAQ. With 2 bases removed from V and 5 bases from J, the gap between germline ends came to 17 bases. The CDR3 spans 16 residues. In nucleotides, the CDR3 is TGTGCCAGCAGCTTAAGTACAACGGGAGCTCGAGATACGCAGTATTTT. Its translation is CASSLSTTGARDTQYF.

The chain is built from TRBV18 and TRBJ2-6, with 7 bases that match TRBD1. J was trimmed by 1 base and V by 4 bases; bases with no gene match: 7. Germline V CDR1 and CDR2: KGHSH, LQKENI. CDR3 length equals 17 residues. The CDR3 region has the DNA TGTGCCAGCTCACGGGGACAGCAGACTTCTGGGGCCAACGTCCTGACTTTC. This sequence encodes CASSRGQQTSGANVLTF. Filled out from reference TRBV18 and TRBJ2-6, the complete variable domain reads NAGVMQNPRHLVRRRGQEARLRCSPMKGHSHVYWYRQLPEEGLKFMVYLQKENIIDESGMPKERFSAEFPKEGPSILRIQQVVRGDSAAYFCASSRGQQTSGANVLTFGAGSRLTVL.

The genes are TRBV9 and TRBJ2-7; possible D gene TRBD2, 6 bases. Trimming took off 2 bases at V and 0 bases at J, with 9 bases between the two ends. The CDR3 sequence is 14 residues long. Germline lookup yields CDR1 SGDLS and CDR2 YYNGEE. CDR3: CASSVQAGSYEQYF. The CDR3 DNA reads TGTGCCAGCAGCGTCCAAGCGGGCTCCTACGAGCAGTACTTC. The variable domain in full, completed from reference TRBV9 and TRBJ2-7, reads DSGVTQTPKHLITATGQRVTLRCSPRSGDLSVYWYQQSLDQGLQFLIQYYNGEERAKGNILERFSAQQFPDLHSELNLSSLELGDSALYFCASSVQAGSYEQYFGPGTRLTVT.

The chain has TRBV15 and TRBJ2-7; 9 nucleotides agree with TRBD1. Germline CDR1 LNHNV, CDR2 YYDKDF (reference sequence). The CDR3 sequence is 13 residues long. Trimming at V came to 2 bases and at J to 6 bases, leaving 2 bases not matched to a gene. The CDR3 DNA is TGTGCCACCAGCAGACGACAGGGGGTCGAGCAGTACTTC. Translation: CATSRRQGVEQYF. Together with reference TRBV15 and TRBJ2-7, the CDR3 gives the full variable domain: DAMVIQNPRYQVTQFGKPVTLSCSQTLNHNVMYWYQQKSSQAPKLLFHYYDKDFNNEADTPDNFQSRRPNTSFCFLDIRSPGLGDTAMYLCATSRRQGVEQYFGPGTRLTVT.

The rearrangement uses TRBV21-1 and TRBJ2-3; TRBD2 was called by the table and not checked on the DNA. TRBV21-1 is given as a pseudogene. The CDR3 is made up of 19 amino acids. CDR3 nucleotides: TGTGCCAGCAGCCTGACGCATCCGGGGGGCGGGAATAGCACAGATACGCAGTATTTT. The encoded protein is CASSLTHPGGGNSTDTQYF.

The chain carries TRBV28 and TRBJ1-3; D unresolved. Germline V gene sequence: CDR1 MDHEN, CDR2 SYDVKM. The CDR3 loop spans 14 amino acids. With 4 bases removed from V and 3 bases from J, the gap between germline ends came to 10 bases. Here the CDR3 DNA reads TGTGCCAGCAGTTCAGGAGGCGATGGAAACACCATATATTTT. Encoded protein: CASSSGGDGNTIYF.

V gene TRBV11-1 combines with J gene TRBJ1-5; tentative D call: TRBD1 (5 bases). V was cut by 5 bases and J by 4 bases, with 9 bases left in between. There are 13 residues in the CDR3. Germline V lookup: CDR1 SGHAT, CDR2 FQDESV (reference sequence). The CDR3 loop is CASSGGLNQPQHF. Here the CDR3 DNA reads TGTGCCAGCAGCGGGGGTTTAAATCAGCCCCAGCATTTT.